What follows describes a single T cell receptor beta chain. The record originates from a study of blood T cell repertoires in COVID-19. The CDR3 runs to 14 residues. V was shortened by 4 bases and J by 0 bases, with 10 bases between the two germline ends. Looked up from germline, CDR1 is KGHSH and CDR2 is LQKENI. Profiling relied on immunoSEQ multiplex PCR, and the TCRdb table lists in-frame clones only, not all of them. This table has 250,000 to 300,000 clones, 80% to 95% appearing once. This sequence originates from a woman in her 30s who had recovered from COVID-19. The sequencing sample was made of PBMCs or T cells enriched from blood (not recorded which). J is TRBJ2-7 and V is TRBV18; the D gene is possibly TRBD1 (6 bases). CDR3 in amino acids: CASSLSDSSYEQYF. As DNA, the CDR3 is TGTGCCAGCTCACTATCGGACAGCTCCTACGAGCAGTACTTC.